The 18 T cell receptor beta chains in this list originate from one sample, sequenced in a study of T cells in localized non-small cell lung cancer. Clones were read by immunoSEQ multiplex PCR, and TCRdb kept only the in-frame ones, dropping some. The data contain some 90,000 clones, roughly 87% of them singletons. The specimen was peripheral blood, collected before any cancer treatment. Every receptor here comes from a man aged 40 to 70 with stage I squamous cell lung carcinoma.

The chain combines TRBV6-5 with TRBJ2-2; D is possibly TRBD1 (5 bases). Germline CDR1 is MNHEY and CDR2 is SVGAGI. Trimming stripped 4 bases from V and 2 bases from J, with 11 bases between. The CDR3 covers 15 residues. CDR3 region: CASSSPGRNTGELFF. The CDR3 nucleotides are TGTGCCAGCAGTTCCCCAGGGCGAAACACCGGGGAGCTGTTTTTT.

This clone appeared once. This chain uses TRBV29-1 with TRBJ2-3; unclear D gene. The ends were cut back, 0 bases at V and 2 bases at J, with 9 bases in the middle. This CDR3 comprises 14 residues. From germline, CDR1 is SQVTM and CDR2 ANQGSEA. The CDR3 loop reads CSVEDPPSTDTQYF. The CDR3, as DNA: TGCAGCGTTGAAGATCCACCTTCCACAGATACGCAGTATTTT.

CDR3 nucleotides: TGTGCCAGCAGCAGACAGGGGGGAAGATCACCCCTCCACTTT. Protein: CASSRQGGRSPLHF. The genes are TRBV5-6 and TRBJ1-6; 9 bases line up with TRBD1. CDR1 is SGHDT and CDR2 is YYEEEE in the germline V gene. The length of the CDR3 is 14 residues. With 4 bases clipped from V and 10 bases from J, the junction kept 6 bases outside the gene matches.

The chain has TRBV7-2 and TRBJ2-4; tentatively, D is TRBD2 (5 bases). The CDR3 runs to 14 residues. Germline CDR1 and CDR2: SGHTA and FQGNSA. V lost 1 base and J 5 bases, leaving 9 bases between the germline ends. CDR3 region: CASSLGGGQNIQYF. The CDR3, as DNA: TGTGCCAGCAGCTTAGGCGGAGGCCAAAACATTCAGTACTTC.

The CDR3 nucleotides are TGTGCCAGCAGAAAGGAGAGCAATCAGCCCCAGCATTTT. It yields the protein CASRKESNQPQHF. The gene calls are TRBV28 and TRBJ1-5; no definite D call. V was shortened by 6 bases and J by 1 base, with 7 bases between the two germline ends. There are 13 residues in the CDR3. Germline lookup yields CDR1 MDHEN and CDR2 SYDVKM. Full variable domain (remainder filled in from reference TRBV28 and TRBJ1-5): DVKVTQSSRYLVKRTGEKVFLECVQDMDHENMFWYRQDPGLGLRLIYFSYDVKMKEKGDIPEGYSVSREKKERFSLILESASTNQTSMYLCASRKESNQPQHFGDGTRLSIL.

This rearrangement joins TRBV5-1 to TRBJ1-1; D is unclear. V lost 2 bases and J lost 4, with 12 bases in between. CDR1 and CDR2 (germline): SGHRS, YFSETQ. CDR3 size: 14 residues. CDR3 DNA: TGCGCCAGCAGCTTCCCCGGACCGGGCACTGAAGCTTTCTTT. Protein sequence: CASSFPGPGTEAFF.

This clone was counted many times. The gene calls are TRBV10-1 and TRBJ2-7; D gene unclear. This CDR3 has 12 amino acids. Per the germline V gene, CDR1 is WNHNN and CDR2 is SYGVQD (reference sequence). With 3 bases removed from V and 2 bases from J, the gap between germline ends came to 5 bases. The CDR3 DNA sequence: TGCGCCAGCAGTGACAGACCCTACGAGCAGTACTTC. As protein: CASSDRPYEQYF.

The J gene is TRBJ1-5, the V gene TRBV2, with TRBD1 as a possible D gene (6 bases). Trimming left V 4 bases short and J 6 bases short, with 13 bases between. This CDR3 has 14 amino acids. From germline, CDR1 is SNHLY and CDR2 FYNNEI. CDR3 protein: CASSVARGGQPQHF. CDR3 nucleotide sequence: TGTGCCAGCAGTGTAGCCAGGGGTGGTCAGCCCCAGCATTTT. Drawing the rest from reference TRBV2 and TRBJ1-5, the complete variable domain is EPEVTQTPSHQVTQMGQEVILRCVPISNHLYFYWYRQILGQKVEFLVSFYNNEISEKSEIFDDQFSVERPDGSNFTLKIRSTKLEDSAMYFCASSVARGGQPQHFGDGTRLSIL.

The rearrangement uses TRBV2 and TRBJ2-1, with D possibly matching TRBD2 (6 bases). Trimming shortened V by 10 bases and J by 5 bases, and 15 bases separated the two germline ends. The V gene's germline CDR1 is SNHLY and CDR2 FYNNEI. The CDR3 is 13 amino acids. CDR3 amino acids: CATKWTTHNEQFF. The CDR3 DNA sequence: TGTGCCACCAAGTGGACTACCCACAATGAGCAGTTCTTC.

The V and J genes are TRBV21-1 and TRBJ1-4. TRBV21-1 is given as a pseudogene. The CDR3 runs 16 residues. The CDR3 region has the DNA TGTGCCAGCAGCCGTAGTCCGGGGCTATTACGGGAAAAACTGTTTTTT. It yields the protein CASSRSPGLLREKLFF.

This clone was seen a few times. This chain uses TRBV7-9 with TRBJ2-7, with 8 bases matching TRBD1. V was clipped by 4 bases and J by 2 bases; unmatched bases: 13. This CDR3 comprises 17 residues. The germline V gene encodes CDR1 SEHNR and CDR2 FQNEAQ (reference sequence). CDR3 in amino acids: CASSSVPFSDRAYEQYF. The DNA for the CDR3 is TGTGCCAGCAGCTCCGTCCCCTTCTCGGACAGGGCCTACGAGCAGTACTTC.

The table lists this clone with a count of one. This chain connects TRBV4-3 to TRBJ2-5; D ambiguous. The CDR3 runs 14 residues. The germline V and J ends were trimmed by 0 bases and 11 bases, with 16 bases remaining between them. Germline lookup yields CDR1 LGHNA and CDR2 YSLEER. Here the CDR3 DNA reads TGCGCCAGCAGCCAAGATTCGAGTCCGGGCCCACAGTACTTC. Amino acid sequence: CASSQDSSPGPQYF.

The chain employs TRBV5-1 and TRBJ1-2, with D unresolved. In germline, CDR1 is SGHRS, CDR2 YFSETQ. The CDR3 is 13 residues long. V was clipped by 4 bases and J by 3 bases, with 10 bases between them. The CDR3 DNA reads as TGCGCCAGCAGCGGGCAGTCGGACTATGGCTACACCTTC. This sequence encodes CASSGQSDYGYTF.

The J gene is TRBJ1-2, the V gene TRBV2, with D tentatively TRBD1 (5 bases). CDR1 is SNHLY and CDR2 is FYNNEI in the germline V gene. This CDR3 spans 14 amino acids. V was pared by 7 bases and J by 8 bases, with 20 bases between. CDR3 nucleotides: TGTGCCAGCACCGAACAAGGGTCGCAGGGAGGCTACACCTTC. Amino acid sequence: CASTEQGSQGGYTF. The full variable domain, with the rest looked up from reference TRBV2 and TRBJ1-2, is EPEVTQTPSHQVTQMGQEVILRCVPISNHLYFYWYRQILGQKVEFLVSFYNNEISEKSEIFDDQFSVERPDGSNFTLKIRSTKLEDSAMYFCASTEQGSQGGYTFGSGTRLTVV.

The chain carries TRBV27 and TRBJ1-1; no firm D call. The germline gives CDR1 MNHEY, CDR2 SMNVEV (reference sequence). Trimming left V 3 bases short and J 0 bases short, with 8 bases between. The length of the CDR3 is 14 residues. The CDR3 loop reads CASSLGGLNTEAFF. In DNA form, the CDR3 reads TGTGCCAGCAGTTTGGGCGGGTTGAACACTGAAGCTTTCTTT.

The chain uses TRBV27 and TRBJ1-1, with a possible D match to TRBD1 (6 bases). CDR1 and CDR2 from the germline V gene are MNHEY and SMNVEV (reference sequence). Trimming removed 6 bases from V and 1 base from J, with 12 bases in between. The CDR3 spans 14 residues. This chain's CDR3 is CASSHDRRNTEAFF. In nucleotides, the CDR3 is TGTGCCAGCAGCCACGACAGGAGGAACACTGAAGCTTTCTTT.

V and J are TRBV5-1 and TRBJ2-5, with 13 positions matching TRBD2. The CDR3 length is 15 residues. Germline V gene sequence: CDR1 SGHRS, CDR2 YFSETQ. V was clipped by 2 bases and J by 5 bases; unmatched bases: 3. The CDR3 region is CASSLLAGGSETQYF. CDR3 nucleotides: TGCGCCAGCAGCTTACTAGCGGGGGGGTCGGAGACCCAGTACTTC. The full variable domain, its missing parts supplied by reference TRBV5-1 and TRBJ2-5, is KAGVTQTPRYLIKTRGQQVTLSCSPISGHRSVSWYQQTPGQGLQFLFEYFSETQRNKGNFPGRFSGRQFSNSRSEMNVSTLELGDSALYLCASSLLAGGSETQYFGPGTRLLVL.

This chain links TRBV9 with TRBJ2-3; tentative D call: TRBD1 (6 bases). CDR1 SGDLS and CDR2 YYNGEE come from the germline V gene. V was clipped by 6 bases and J by 5 bases, with 19 bases between them. The length of the CDR3 is 15 residues. The CDR3 region has the DNA TGTGCCAGCACTGAGTCAGGGGCCGAGGGAGATACGCAGTATTTT. As protein: CASTESGAEGDTQYF.